This paragraph covers one T cell receptor beta chain sequence. There is no known antigen for this receptor. There are no base qualities to consult, and no much larger clone falls within one base. The cohort was made up of approximately 670 healthy bone marrow donors. At the time of sampling, every cohort member was nominally healthy, though immune exposures that went unrecorded were likely present. The donor tested CMV seropositive, placing the donor among the approximately 290 seropositive members of the cohort. A peripheral blood sample was provided by each donor, and peripheral blood mononuclear cells were used for TCR beta sequencing. Genomic DNA extraction from the blood cell samples was performed with the Qiagen DNeasy Blood Extraction Kit. These data come from a study of cytomegalovirus exposure and HLA in healthy donors (dated by TCRdb to the late 2010s). With regard to the full study: In an earlier analysis of approximately 500 of the donors, 276 Gb of sequence data and 120 million or so unique TCR beta sequences from about 190 million T cells were reported. An early release covering 550 to 650 HLA-typed donors comprised approximately 290 gigabases of sequencing data and tens of millions of unique TCR sequences. The genetic ancestry cluster associated with self-reported Caucasian donors included 81% of the 300 to 400 genotyped donors. The study was designed to test whether signatures of past pathogen exposure could be identified by cataloging public T cell receptors. The study profiled the T cell repertoires of fewer than 850 subjects by immunosequencing and related them to cytomegalovirus serostatus. Besides the first cohort of 550 to 750 subjects, a separate validation cohort made up of over 100 different subjects was used. To predict cytomegalovirus infection status, the study combined high-throughput TCR immunosequencing, statistical association of individual TCRs with disease status, and machine learning. In a later analysis, previously published TCR beta repertoires from some 640 donors were re-analyzed and high-resolution HLA genotyping was added so that TCR occurrence patterns could be studied. Rather than using new phenotypic data, the later analysis identified candidate immune exposures from TCR beta sequences and from how often those sequences occurred across donors. In an earlier analysis of a few hundred of the donors, high-throughput TCR beta sequencing was used to judge whether each TCR beta V gene segment behaved as functional or pseudogenic. Donor age, sex, ethnicity and CMV serostatus were compiled alongside the repertoire data. A later genetic analysis used genome-wide SNP genotypes for about three fifths of the 666 donors, treating that subset as a discovery cohort. Every repertoire in the discovery cohort had been generated on one and the same sequencing platform. HLA typing included class I and class II loci at four-digit resolution. The number of donors typed differed by locus, with 629-630 for A, B, C, DRB1 and DQB1, about 500 for DQA1, nearly 610 for DPA1, and some 440 for DPB1. Four or five DR-DQ haplotypes were treated as single units for association and clustering because of strong linkage in the cohort. Across 398 genotyped donors of the cohort, an average of about 200,000 unique TCR beta nucleotide sequences per donor were sequenced, and 15% to 20% of those sequences were non-productive.

The receptor library was made with the immunoSEQ multiplex PCR assay. The multiplex PCR relied on a mix of 60 forward primers for TCR Vbeta segments and 13 reverse primers for TCR Jbeta segments. A multiplex PCR assay on genomic DNA amplified the CDR3 region of rearranged TCR beta genes. The amplified TCR beta libraries were sequenced on the Illumina HiSeq System as 87-base-pair reads. Per the original workflow: A later analysis counted approximately 84 million unique TCR beta chains across the 550 to 750 repertoires, and approximately 11 million of these chains were shared by at least two donors. Raw reads were error-corrected and collapsed into unique sequences by a nearest-neighbor algorithm in which closely related sequences were merged to remove PCR and sequencing errors. To assign V, D and J gene segments, CDR3 sequences were aligned to IMGT reference sequences. For a sequence to be retained, a match of at least six nucleotides was required to both a V gene segment and a J gene segment. Rearrangements were classified as productive when the CDR3 lacked stop codons and remained in frame with V and J, and all other rearrangements were classified as non-productive. Following IMGT convention, CDR3 was defined as the stretch from the second conserved V-encoded cysteine up to the conserved J-encoded phenylalanine. The earlier analysis of fewer than 750 of the donors excluded sequences that lacked an unambiguous match to a single V gene segment. In an earlier analysis of roughly 500 of the donors, V segments were called functional above 56.7% productive rearrangements and were called segregating when the between-donor standard deviation exceeded 5%. A statistical classification framework was developed to diagnose cytomegalovirus status using the catalog of TCR beta chain sequences. A later analysis assigned V and J genes by comparing TCR nucleotide sequences with IMGT/GENE-DB human TR gene sequences. A later analysis assigned CDR3 sequences and most-parsimonious VDJ recombination scenarios with the TCRdist pipeline. A later analysis defined each TCR beta chain by its CDR3 amino acid sequence plus V-gene family, and excluded reads lacking a unique V-gene family. To address suspected cross-contamination and a sequencing artifact, a later analysis removed under 600 highly shared, low-generation-probability nucleotide sequences. A later analysis calculated a clonal expansion index for each public chain from normalized within-repertoire ranks of inferred template counts. Generation probabilities in a later analysis came from a VDJ recombination model fitted to out-of-frame rearrangements, and those results were checked against IGoR. In a later analysis, hypergeometric tests were used to score TCR-TCR, TCR-HLA and TCR-CMV co-occurrence, with a repertoire-size bias correction applied to TCR pairs. A later analysis estimated false discovery rates by permuting HLA or CMV assignments 20 times. In a later analysis, co-occurring TCRs were grouped using DBSCAN, and TCRdist sequence similarity was added for clustering within HLA-allele-positive subsets. Repertoires with fewer than 30,000 or more than 120,000 public chains were left out of co-occurrence clustering, as were about five repertoires with anomalous nucleotide sharing. TCRdb limited this immuneACCESS table to in-frame rearrangements with V and J called. A share of clones is missing; checked studies link under half to unresolved V genes, and the rest is unexplained. D and trimming come from the DNA, and the V and J calls and clone size come from that table. This sample holds 85,000 to 100,000 clones; roughly nine tenths were observed only once. The biggest ten clones account for approximately 10% of the sample.

From a lookup of the germline V gene, CDR1 and CDR2 are SGHRS and YFSETQ. The CDR3 sequence holds 14 residues, the cysteine and phenylalanine included. This entry keeps only the CDR3 DNA: 42 bases, framed from base 1. The germline V end is reduced by 4 bases and the J end by 4 bases; junction bases left unmatched: 8. General conclusions and limits of the study: A cluster of highly shared sequence variants was judged likely to represent a technical artifact of the sequencing pipeline. When HLA alleles, especially DR and DQ, strongly co-occurred, attributing TCR associations to individual alleles was difficult. Most CMV-associated TCR beta chains appeared to be HLA-restricted in a later analysis, and the HLA associations seemed to be driven largely by CMV exposure. In a later analysis, TCR association rates were found to vary across HLA loci, with the most associated TCRs seen for DRB1 alleles and the fewest for HLA-C alleles. Most TCR sequences were seen in very few donors, while some public TCRs were found in many individuals. In a later analysis, some 17,000 TCR beta sequences were associated with specific HLA alleles at a false discovery rate of 0.05. A further reported finding was that TCR beta sequences accurately predicted the HLA-A and HLA-B alleles for most subjects in the first cohort. Some IMGT-functional V segments, including TRBV6-2 and TRBV6-3, could not be told apart with the 87-base-pair reads, so those segments were excluded. A later genetic analysis reported fewer N-insertions in productive TCRs among donors in an Asian-associated ancestry cluster than the roughly 620-donor mean. A later analysis reported that several top co-occurrence clusters appeared linked to parvovirus B19, influenza, CMV and Epstein-Barr virus. In vitro tests confirmed that a few of the cytomegalovirus-associated TCR beta chains recognize cytomegalovirus antigens. In an earlier analysis of more than 450 of the donors, most TCR beta V segments were observed in productive rearrangements about 87% or about 30% of the time, broadly matching IMGT annotations. HLA typing was unavailable for some donors at each locus, so association tests used only the typed subset. Approximately 18 rarely observed V segments, including chromosome 9 orphons, were excluded from the earlier analysis of 550 to 700 of the donors because counts were too low. In both the original and validation cohorts, the classifier was reported to diagnose cytomegalovirus status with high specificity and sensitivity. For the cohort, immune exposure information was limited to CMV serostatus. The presence/absence analyses assumed that sequencing depth was roughly uniform across donors, and that assumption may not be true. A later genetic analysis associated a missense DCLRE1C variant with V-gene and J-gene trimming of TCR beta chains, and an independent cohort replicated the association. Correlated functional status among segregating V segments might be attributable to linkage disequilibrium, but an unknown experimental factor could not be ruled out. In a later analysis, HLA-associated TCR beta chains showed more clonal expansion and lower generation probabilities than non-associated chains that were equally common. The cohort was sequenced for TCR beta chains only, and without alpha or paired-chain data the features that could be detected were limited. The authors suggested that the approach could potentially be generalized to other disease states and immunological phenotypes. The study gave a list of more than 150 TCR beta chains associated with cytomegalovirus.

This receptor was taken from a man aged 25-45 years in good health and CMV-seropositive. The sequenced sample was PBMCs. The sequence links TRBV5-1 to TRBJ2-7; 7 bases in the junction line up with TRBD1. At the DNA level, the sequence is TGCGCCAGCAGCCGGACGACAGGGTTGTACGAGCAGTACTTC. Protein translation: CASSRTTGLYEQYF.